The sequence of this T cell receptor beta chain was determined in a study of CD8 T cells in Susac syndrome. Reverse transcription of roughly 0.5 to 1 ug RNA was carried out with random hexamers. TCRdb fed the immunoSEQ multiplex PCR reads into MiXCR, producing one record per CDR3 protein. The sample includes under 70,000 distinct CDR3 sequences, around 90% of them seen just once. Per germline, CDR1 SEHNR and CDR2 FQNEAQ (reference sequence). The CDR3 is 12 amino acids. V was trimmed by 7 bases and J by 0 bases, leaving 7 bases between them. The specimen was CD8+ T cells from PBMCs. The rearrangement links TRBV7-9 to TRBJ2-7; no definite D call. This clonotype was sampled from a human donor in good health. The CDR3: CASTWRSYEQYF. CDR3 nucleotides: TGTGCCAGCACTTGGCGCTCCTACGAGCAGTACTTC.